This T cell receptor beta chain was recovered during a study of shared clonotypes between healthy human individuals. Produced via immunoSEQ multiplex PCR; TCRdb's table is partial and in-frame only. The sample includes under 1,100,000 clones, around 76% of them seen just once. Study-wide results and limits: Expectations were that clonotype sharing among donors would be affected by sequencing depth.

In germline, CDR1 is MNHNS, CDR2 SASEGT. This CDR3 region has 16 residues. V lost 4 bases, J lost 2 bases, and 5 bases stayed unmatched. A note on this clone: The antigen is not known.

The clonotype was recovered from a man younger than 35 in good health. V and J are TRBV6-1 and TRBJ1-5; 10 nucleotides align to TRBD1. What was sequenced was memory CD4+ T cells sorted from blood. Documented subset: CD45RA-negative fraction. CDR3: CASSGQGARGNQPQHF. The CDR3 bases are TGTGCCAGCAGTGGACAGGGGGCCAGGGGCAATCAGCCCCAGCATTTT.